These 28 T cell receptor beta chains came from one sample sequenced in a study of blood T cells in healthy people across ages. Combining a sample-barcoded 5' primer with a J-beta primer mix, a second PCR ran for roughly 7 to 11 cycles. TCRdb re-called the 5' RACE reads with MiXCR, one entry per CDR3 protein. The data hold hundreds of thousands of distinct CDR3 sequences, with 56% observed a single time. Input material: blood. Receptors were obtained from a man aged 35 to 55 in good health.

This chain links TRBV20-1 with TRBJ1-1; D call uncertain. V lost 0 bases, J lost 0 bases, and 8 bases lay in between. Germline V gives CDR1 DFQATT, CDR2 SNEGSKA (reference sequence). The CDR3 loop spans 14 amino acids. The CDR3 sequence is CSARDLGLNTEAFF. In nucleotides, the CDR3 is TGCAGTGCTAGAGATCTCGGCCTGAACACTGAAGCTTTCTTT.

The chain couples TRBV7-2 to TRBJ2-3; TRBD2 matches at 8 bases. The CDR3 is 19 amino acids. J gave up 1 base and V 5 bases, and 17 bases lay outside the gene matches. Germline CDR1 SGHTA, CDR2 FQGNSA. This CDR3 is CASSPRGLVGDSGTDTQYF. CDR3 nucleotide sequence: TGTGCCAGCAGCCCCCGGGGACTAGTGGGAGATAGTGGCACAGATACGCAGTATTTT.

In DNA, the CDR3 is TGTGCCAGCAGCCCCGGGGCGGCTTACAATGAGCAGTTCTTC. It specifies CASSPGAAYNEQFF. The chain couples TRBV7-2 to TRBJ2-1; the D call may be TRBD1 or TRBD2 (5 bases each). CDR3 length: 14 residues. Trimming cost V 5 bases and J 4 bases, with 12 bases left between them. Germline V CDR1 and CDR2: SGHTA, FQGNSA.

The chain joins TRBV6-4 to TRBJ2-2; D is possibly TRBD2 (5 bases). The V gene lost 4 bases and the J gene lost 2 bases, with 8 bases spanning the gap. The CDR3 sequence is 14 residues long. Germline V CDR1 and CDR2: MRHNA, SNTAGT. The CDR3 here is CASSGLPNTGELFF. CDR3 nucleotide sequence: TGTGCCAGCAGTGGACTACCTAACACCGGGGAGCTGTTTTTT.

This chain connects TRBV20-1 to TRBJ1-2; D is uncertain. Germline V CDR1 and CDR2: DFQATT, SNEGSKA (reference sequence). The CDR3 consists of 11 residues. The V end was cut by 2 bases, the J end by 8 bases, with 9 bases between. The CDR3 coding sequence is TGCAGTGCTAGATTGCCGGAAGGCTACACCTTC. Amino acid sequence: CSARLPEGYTF.

The chain uses TRBV12-3 or TRBV12-4 and TRBJ2-3; 9 nucleotides align to TRBD1. The CDR3 runs 15 residues. J gave up 4 bases and V 6 bases, and 8 bases lay outside the gene matches. The CDR3 DNA reads as TGTGCCAGCAGGAAACAGGGGGCGAGCGCAGATACGCAGTATTTT. Translating it yields CASRKQGASADTQYF.

This sequence joins TRBV29-1 and TRBJ1-1; D may be TRBD1 (5 bases). V dropped 0 bases and J dropped 0 bases, with 14 bases sitting between them. This CDR3 is 16 amino acids long. Germline CDR1 and CDR2: SQVTM and ANQGSEA. This CDR3 is CSVEDGGRFMNTEAFF. The CDR3 DNA reads as TGCAGCGTTGAAGATGGGGGGAGGTTCATGAACACTGAAGCTTTCTTT.

The gene calls are TRBV14 and TRBJ2-3; 11 bases agree with TRBD2. The CDR3 consists of 18 residues. CDR1 is SGHDN and CDR2 is FVKESK in the germline V gene. After removal of 0 bases from V and 3 bases from J, the junction contained 8 bases not matched to a gene. CDR3 in amino acids: CASSQDISGRAWTDTQYF. For the CDR3, the DNA is TGTGCCAGCAGCCAAGACATTAGCGGGAGGGCTTGGACAGATACGCAGTATTTT.

This clonotype was recorded a few times. V gene TRBV2 combines with J gene TRBJ2-1; no clear D gene. The CDR3 has 13 amino acids. Trimming left V 4 bases short and J 4 bases short, with 8 bases between. CDR1 SNHLY and CDR2 FYNNEI come from the germline V gene. The CDR3 nucleotides read TGTGCCAGCAGTGGGGCCCGATACAATGAGCAGTTCTTC. It codes for CASSGARYNEQFF.

The chain couples TRBV28 to TRBJ2-4, with D possibly TRBD1 on 5 matching bases. The CDR3 covers 16 residues. With 7 bases removed from V and 10 bases from J, the gap between germline ends came to 26 bases. The germline gives CDR1 MDHEN, CDR2 SYDVKM. The CDR3 reads CASTSRWGREGCIQYF. In DNA form, the CDR3 reads TGTGCCAGCACCTCTAGGTGGGGCAGGGAAGGTTGTATTCAGTACTTC.

The V gene is TRBV12-5, the J gene TRBJ2-1; TRBD2 matches at 8 bases. Per germline, CDR1 LGHNT and CDR2 FRNRAP. The CDR3 spans 15 residues. The J segment lost 3 bases and the V segment lost 6 bases, leaving 7 bases of the junction unmatched. CDR3 sequence reads: CASGSSGTSYNEQFF. The CDR3 DNA follows: TGTGCTAGTGGCTCCTCCGGGACTAGCTACAATGAGCAGTTCTTC. Looking up the rest from reference TRBV12-5 and TRBJ2-1 gives the full variable domain: DARVTQTPRHKVTEMGQEVTMRCQPILGHNTVFWYRQTMMQGLELLAYFRNRAPLDDSGMPKDRFSAEMPDATLATLKIQPSEPRDSAVYFCASGSSGTSYNEQFFGPGTRLTVL.

The V call is TRBV28, the J call TRBJ1-4; D not certain. V lost 5 bases to trimming and J lost 4 bases, with 11 bases between them. The CDR3 extends over 14 amino acids. Germline-derived CDR1 and CDR2 are MDHEN and SYDVKM. The CDR3 loop reads CASSRQLLNEKLFF. CDR3 nucleotide sequence: TGTGCCAGCAGTCGCCAACTCCTTAATGAAAAACTGTTTTTT.

This clonotype was seen a few times. V usage is TRBV29-1 and J usage is TRBJ2-6; D is ambiguous. The germline V and J ends were trimmed by 4 bases and 0 bases, with 7 bases remaining between them. Germline loops: CDR1 SQVTM, CDR2 ANQGSEA. The CDR3 totals 14 residues. The CDR3: CSVVLASGANVLTF. CDR3 in DNA: TGCAGCGTTGTTTTGGCCTCTGGGGCCAACGTCCTGACTTTC. The whole variable domain, filled in from reference TRBV29-1 and TRBJ2-6, reads SAVISQKPSRDICQRGTSLTIQCQVDSQVTMMFWYRQQPGQSLTLIATANQGSEATYESGFVIDKFPISRPNLTFSTLTVSNMSPEDSSIYLCSVVLASGANVLTFGAGSRLTVL.

This rearrangement joins TRBV4-3 to TRBJ2-5; 10 nucleotides agree with TRBD2. Germline CDR1 reads LGHNA; CDR2 reads YSLEER. The CDR3 extends over 16 amino acids. The V and J ends lost 1 base and 0 bases, in that order; junction bases with no gene match: 2. CDR3 DNA: TGCGCCAGCAGCCAAGGCGGACTAGCGGACCAAGAGACCCAGTACTTC. This sequence encodes CASSQGGLADQETQYF.

This chain uses TRBV6-2 or TRBV6-3 with TRBJ2-4; 9 bases line up with TRBD2. The tail of the sequence fits TRBJ2-7 better, so the J call may be wrong. The CDR3 contains 15 residues. Germline V gene lookup returns CDR1 MNHEY and CDR2 SVGEGT. The CDR3 DNA sequence: TGTGCCAGCAGACTAGTCGTAGCGGGAGTCTACGAGCAGTACTTC. Its protein is CASRLVVAGVYEQYF.

The V and J genes are TRBV7-9 and TRBJ1-5; D remains unclear. V dropped 1 base and J dropped 4 bases, with 8 bases sitting between them. Germline V gene sequence: CDR1 SEHNR, CDR2 FQNEAQ (reference sequence). The CDR3 runs to 14 residues. Written as DNA, the CDR3 is TGTGCCAGCAGCTTAGAAGACCTTAATCAGCCCCAGCATTTT. Protein sequence: CASSLEDLNQPQHF.

The rearrangement links TRBV6-2 or TRBV6-3 to TRBJ1-6; a possible D gene is TRBD1 (5 bases). CDR1 and CDR2 (germline): MNHEY, SVGEGT. The length of the CDR3 is 15 residues. V was cut by 2 bases and J by 7 bases, with 12 bases left in between. CDR3 residues: CASSYGGTGNSPLHF. As DNA, the CDR3 is TGTGCCAGCAGTTACGGCGGGACGGGAAATTCACCCCTCCACTTT.

J is TRBJ1-5 and V is TRBV20-1, with no clear D. Trimming shortened V by 0 bases and J by 0 bases, and 12 bases separated the two germline ends. The CDR3 runs 16 residues. CDR1 and CDR2 (germline): DFQATT, SNEGSKA (reference sequence). Here the CDR3 reads CSARDQRVYSNQPQHF. CDR3 in DNA: TGCAGTGCTAGAGATCAACGGGTTTATAGCAATCAGCCCCAGCATTTT.

This clonotype occurred a few times. The chain uses TRBV20-1 and TRBJ1-2, with TRBD1 matching over 8 bases. The length of the CDR3 is 15 residues. V shed 2 bases, J shed 5 bases, and the junction held 10 bases outside the gene matches. Germline values: CDR1 DFQATT, CDR2 SNEGSKA (reference sequence). This chain's CDR3 is CSARPGGVSGYGYTF. CDR3 nucleotides: TGCAGTGCTAGACCAGGGGGCGTCTCGGGGTATGGCTACACCTTC.

The chain recombines TRBV7-2 with TRBJ2-3; tentative D call: TRBD1 (6 bases). The CDR3 totals 15 residues. CDR1 SGHTA and CDR2 FQGNSA come from the germline V gene. V gave up 5 bases and J gave up 4 bases, with 16 bases separating them. As DNA, the CDR3 is TGTGCCAGCAGCCCCCGATTGGGGGCCGCAGATACGCAGTATTTT. It encodes CASSPRLGAADTQYF.

The chain is built from TRBV7-6 and TRBJ2-5; 9 bases map to TRBD1. Unmatched junction bases numbered 6, after V lost 5 bases and J lost 11 bases. The CDR3 totals 12 residues. The germline gives CDR1 SGHVS, CDR2 FNYEAQ. In DNA form, the CDR3 reads TGTGCCAGCAGCCCGGACAGGGGAGGGCAGTACTTC. It is translated as CASSPDRGGQYF.

This clonotype has only a few counts. The gene calls are TRBV6-6 and TRBJ1-5, with 7 bases that match TRBD1. This CDR3 comprises 13 residues. Germline values: CDR1 MNHNY, CDR2 SVGAGI (reference sequence). The ends lost 6 bases at V and 7 bases at J; junction bases unmatched: 6. CDR3 loop: CASSADREQPQHF. The CDR3 region has the DNA TGTGCCAGCAGCGCCGACAGGGAACAGCCCCAGCATTTT.

The V and J genes are TRBV29-1 and TRBJ2-1; 11 bases align to TRBD2. CDR3 length: 17 amino acids. Losses at the gene ends were 6 bases for V and 0 bases for J; bases not matched to a gene: 10. Germline-derived CDR1 and CDR2 are SQVTM and ANQGSEA. CDR3 coding DNA: TGCAGCGTAGCCGGGACTAGCGGACCGAGCTCCTACAATGAGCAGTTCTTC. This codes for CSVAGTSGPSSYNEQFF.

J is TRBJ2-7 and V is TRBV27, with 9 bases aligning to TRBD1. The trim removed 4 bases at V and 2 bases at J, leaving 21 bases unmatched. The germline V gene has CDR1 MNHEY and CDR2 SMNVEV (reference sequence). This CDR3 is built from 20 residues. The CDR3 DNA reads as TGTGCCAGCAGTTCCCAATTCGGACAGGGGAGGATGATCGAGGCCTACGAGCAGTACTTC. Translating gives CASSSQFGQGRMIEAYEQYF.

The chain links TRBV7-2 to TRBJ2-3; TRBD2 matches 14 bases. With 5 bases clipped from V and 4 bases from J, the junction kept 11 bases outside the gene matches. Germline CDR1 SGHTA, CDR2 FQGNSA. The CDR3 runs 18 residues. CDR3 bases: TGTGCCAGCAGCAGACGACTAGCGGGAGGGCCCGAGGCAGATACGCAGTATTTT. Translated, it gives CASSRRLAGGPEADTQYF.

The chain combines TRBV3-1 with TRBJ2-3; possibly TRBD1 for D (5 bases). The germline V gene encodes CDR1 LGHDT and CDR2 YNNKEL (reference sequence). The CDR3 runs 14 residues. Trimming shortened V by 4 bases and J by 4 bases, and 12 bases separated the two germline ends. The DNA for the CDR3 is TGTGCCAGCAGCCGTGCAGGGTCAGCAGATACGCAGTATTTT. Its protein product is CASSRAGSADTQYF.

A few counts support this clonotype. The V call is TRBV7-9, the J call TRBJ1-2, with D uncertain. CDR1 is SEHNR, CDR2 FQNEAQ, per germline (reference sequence). CDR3 length: 12 amino acids. V shed 4 bases and J shed 6 bases, with 9 bases lying between them. CDR3 nucleotides: TGTGCCAGCAGCTCGTTCGGGGATGGCTACACCTTC. The encoded protein is CASSSFGDGYTF.

CDR3 bases: TGTGCCAGCAGTGGCCTCTCGGGACTAGCGGGAGCTAATGAGCAGTTCTTC. It translates to CASSGLSGLAGANEQFF. The chain uses TRBV28 and TRBJ2-1; TRBD2 agrees at 14 bases. This CDR3 spans 17 amino acids. The trim removed 5 bases at V and 7 bases at J, leaving 10 bases unmatched. Germline lookup yields CDR1 MDHEN and CDR2 SYDVKM.